The next 12 T cell receptor beta chains were all read from a single sample in a study of blood T cell repertoires in COVID-19. Generated by immunoSEQ multiplex PCR, the TCRdb table keeps only in-frame clones and is missing some. The sample lists around 300,000 clones; approximately 90% were seen once. Sequencing used peripheral blood. The receptors derive from a woman aged 25 to 39 with COVID-19, enrolled during active disease.

The rearrangement links TRBV7-9 to TRBJ2-7, with TRBD2 identical over 8 bases. The CDR3 loop spans 17 amino acids. Looked up from germline, CDR1 is SEHNR and CDR2 is FQNEAQ (reference sequence). The trim removed 4 bases at V and 1 base at J, leaving 12 bases unmatched. CDR3 nucleotide sequence: TGTGCCAGCAGCTCCACCCATAGCGGGGAATATTCCTACGAGCAGTACTTC. The encoded protein is CASSSTHSGEYSYEQYF.

V usage is TRBV7-3 and J usage is TRBJ2-5; TRBD2 is a possible D gene (6 bases). Germline CDR1 SGHTA, CDR2 FQGTGA. The germline V and J ends were trimmed by 5 bases and 4 bases, with 14 bases remaining between them. There are 14 residues in the CDR3. CDR3 nucleotides: TGTGCCAGCAGCCCTGGGTTTAGCGGAGAGACCCAGTACTTC. As protein: CASSPGFSGETQYF.

The gene calls are TRBV5-6 and TRBJ2-3; 12 bases fit TRBD2. Germline values: CDR1 SGHDT, CDR2 YYEEEE. This CDR3 is built from 16 residues. Losses at the gene ends were 4 bases for V and 5 bases for J; bases not matched to a gene: 8. The chain's CDR3 is CASSPPSGRAVDTQYF. CDR3 bases: TGTGCCAGCAGCCCGCCTAGCGGGAGGGCTGTAGATACGCAGTATTTT.

The chain recombines TRBV13 with TRBJ2-1, with 9 bases that match TRBD2. V gave up 5 bases and J gave up 3 bases; unmatched junction bases: 8. This CDR3 has 16 amino acids. Germline V lookup: CDR1 PRHDT, CDR2 FYEKMQ (reference sequence). This chain's CDR3 is CASSEQSGRRYNEQFF. CDR3 DNA sequence: TGTGCCAGCAGCGAACAAAGCGGGAGGCGCTACAATGAGCAGTTCTTC.

The chain joins TRBV7-2 to TRBJ2-7; D possibly corresponds to TRBD1 (6 bases). Germline V gene lookup returns CDR1 SGHTA and CDR2 FQGNSA. Trimming cost V 1 base and J 3 bases, with 19 bases left between them. This CDR3 is built from 17 residues. CDR3 nucleotide sequence: TGTGCCAGCAGCTTAGACCCAGGGGCCTTAAGCTTCTACGAGCAGTACTTC. This encodes CASSLDPGALSFYEQYF. The variable domain in full, completed from reference TRBV7-2 and TRBJ2-7, reads GAGVSQSPSNKVTEKGKDVELRCDPISGHTALYWYRQSLGQGLEFLIYFQGNSAPDKSGLPSDRFSAERTGGSVSTLTIQRTQQEDSAVYLCASSLDPGALSFYEQYFGPGTRLTVT.

This rearrangement joins TRBV11-2 to TRBJ2-7; D perhaps matches TRBD2 (7 bases). This CDR3 comprises 14 residues. CDR1 is SGHAT, CDR2 FQNNGV, per germline. Trimming pared 5 bases from V and 3 bases from J, leaving 14 bases between. CDR3 sequence (DNA): TGTGCCAGCAGCGGCGTAAGGGGGGGCTACGAGCAGTACTTC. It encodes CASSGVRGGYEQYF.

V usage is TRBV30 and J usage is TRBJ2-4, with 9 bases matching TRBD2. The germline V gene has CDR1 GTSNPN and CDR2 SVGIG (reference sequence). The CDR3 length is 16 residues. J lost 3 bases, V lost 4 bases, and 10 bases had no gene match. The CDR3 here is CAWIDSGRSGKNIQYF. CDR3 nucleotides: TGTGCCTGGATCGATAGCGGGAGATCGGGCAAAAACATTCAGTACTTC.

The J gene is TRBJ1-2, the V gene TRBV29-1, with D possibly being TRBD1 (5 bases). CDR3 size: 13 residues. Germline lookup yields CDR1 SQVTM and CDR2 ANQGSEA. Trimming removed 4 bases from V and 6 bases from J, with 15 bases in between. The CDR3: CSVVQGMYDGYTF. CDR3 DNA sequence: TGCAGCGTTGTTCAGGGCATGTACGATGGCTACACCTTC.

The genes are TRBV27 and TRBJ2-1; 9 bases fit TRBD2. After removal of 4 bases from V and 5 bases from J, the junction contained 15 bases not matched to a gene. CDR1 is MNHEY and CDR2 is SMNVEV in the germline V gene (reference sequence). The length of the CDR3 is 18 residues. CDR3 bases: TGTGCCAGCAGTTCCCCCGCCATTCTAGCGGGAACCGACAATGAGCAGTTCTTC. Its protein product is CASSSPAILAGTDNEQFF.

This clone was seen more than once but under ten times. The V call is TRBV28, the J call TRBJ1-3; no reliable D call. Per germline, CDR1 MDHEN and CDR2 SYDVKM. The CDR3 sequence is 16 residues long. Trimming removed 5 bases at V and 0 bases at J, with 14 bases between. CDR3 DNA: TGTGCCAGCAGTCCCTGGACGGGAAGCTCTGGAAACACCATATATTTT. It encodes CASSPWTGSSGNTIYF.

J is TRBJ2-3 and V is TRBV5-1; 7 positions match TRBD2. V lost 6 bases to trimming and J lost 0 bases; unmatched junction nucleotides: 10. The CDR3 has 16 amino acids. Germline values: CDR1 SGHRS, CDR2 YFSETQ. CDR3 sequence reads: CASTEEPGLSTDTQYF. In nucleotides, the CDR3 is TGCGCCAGCACCGAGGAACCGGGACTAAGCACAGATACGCAGTATTTT.

The chain recombines TRBV11-2 with TRBJ1-6; 7 bases match TRBD1. V was clipped by 5 bases and J by 6 bases; unmatched bases: 10. The CDR3 covers 16 residues. Germline V lookup: CDR1 SGHAT, CDR2 FQNNGV. CDR3 amino acids: CASSVTGKSGNSPLHF. CDR3 nucleotide sequence: TGTGCCAGCAGCGTGACAGGGAAAAGCGGTAATTCACCCCTCCACTTT.